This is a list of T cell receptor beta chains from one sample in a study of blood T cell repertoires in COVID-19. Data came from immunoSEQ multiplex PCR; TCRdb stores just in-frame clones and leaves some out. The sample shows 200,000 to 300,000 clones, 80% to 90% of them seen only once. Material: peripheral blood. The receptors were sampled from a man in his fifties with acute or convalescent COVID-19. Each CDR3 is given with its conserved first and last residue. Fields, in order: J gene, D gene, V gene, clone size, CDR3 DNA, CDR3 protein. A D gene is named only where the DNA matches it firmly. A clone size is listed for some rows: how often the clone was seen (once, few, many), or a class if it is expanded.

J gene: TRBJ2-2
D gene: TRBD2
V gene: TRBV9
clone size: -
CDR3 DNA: TGTGCCAGCAGCGAATACCCTAGACTAGCGGGAGGTAACGGGGAGCTGTTTTTT
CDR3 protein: CASSEYPRLAGGNGELFF

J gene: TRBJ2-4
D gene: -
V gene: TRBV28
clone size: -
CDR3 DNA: TGTGCCAGCCGTGGAGGAGTTTATAAAAACATTCAGTACTTC
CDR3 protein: CASRGGVYKNIQYF

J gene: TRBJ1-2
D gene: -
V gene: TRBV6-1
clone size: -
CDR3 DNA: TGTGCCAGCAGTGAAGTTTTCGGTGGCTACACCTTC
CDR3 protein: CASSEVFGGYTF

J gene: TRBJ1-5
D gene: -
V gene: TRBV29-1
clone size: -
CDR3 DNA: TGCAGCGTCGGGGGGGGCGCGGACAATCAGCCCCAGCATTTT
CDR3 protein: CSVGGGADNQPQHF

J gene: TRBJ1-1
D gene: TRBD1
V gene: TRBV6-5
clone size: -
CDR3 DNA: TGTGCCAGCAGGAGGGGACAGGGGACAGGAGCTGAAGCTTTCTTT
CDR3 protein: CASRRGQGTGAEAFF

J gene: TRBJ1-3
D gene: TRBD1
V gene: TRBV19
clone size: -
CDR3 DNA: TGTGCCAGTAGTCCCGGGACAGGGGGAAACACCATATATTTT
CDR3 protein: CASSPGTGGNTIYF

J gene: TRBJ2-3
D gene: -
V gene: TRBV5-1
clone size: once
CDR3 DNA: TGCGCCAGCAGGTCTCTCGCGGGGAACACAGATACGCAGTATTTT
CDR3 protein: CASRSLAGNTDTQYF

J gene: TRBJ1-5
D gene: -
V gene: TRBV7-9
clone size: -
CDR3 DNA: TGTGCCAGCGGAGAGACCAATCAGCCCCAGCATTTT
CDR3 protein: CASGETNQPQHF

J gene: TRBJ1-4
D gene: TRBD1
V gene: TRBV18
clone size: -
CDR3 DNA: TGTGCCAGCTCACCGCGAACGGGACAGGGAGATGAAAAACTGTTTTTT
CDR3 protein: CASSPRTGQGDEKLFF

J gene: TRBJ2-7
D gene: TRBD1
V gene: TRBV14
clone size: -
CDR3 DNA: TGTGCCAGCAGCCAATCTGGGACAGGGAGGTACAAGCAGTACTTC
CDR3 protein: CASSQSGTGRYKQYF

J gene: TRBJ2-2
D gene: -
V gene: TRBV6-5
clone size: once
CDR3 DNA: TGTGCCAGCAGCTCCTCGGCAGGGTTGGCCGGGGAGCTGTTTTTT
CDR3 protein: CASSSSAGLAGELFF

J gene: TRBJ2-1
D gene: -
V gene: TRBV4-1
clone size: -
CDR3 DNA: TGCGCCAGCGCCCCGCGGGACCAGTCAGACAATGAGCAGTTCTTC
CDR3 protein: CASAPRDQSDNEQFF

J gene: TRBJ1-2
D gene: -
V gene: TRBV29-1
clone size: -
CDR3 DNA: TGCAGCGTTAACAGGAACTATGGCTACACCTTC
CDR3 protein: CSVNRNYGYTF

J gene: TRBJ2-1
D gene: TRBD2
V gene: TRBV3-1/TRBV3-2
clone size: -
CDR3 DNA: TGTGCCAGCAGCAGGAGGACTAGCGGTGTATTCCCCTCCTACAATGAGCAGTTCTTC
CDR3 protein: CASSRRTSGVFPSYNEQFF

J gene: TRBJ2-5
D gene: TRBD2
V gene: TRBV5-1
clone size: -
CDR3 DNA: TGCGCCAGCAGCTTGGACACTAGCGGCCGAGAGACCCAGTACTTC
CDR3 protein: CASSLDTSGRETQYF

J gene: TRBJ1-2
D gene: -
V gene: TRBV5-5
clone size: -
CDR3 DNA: TGTGCCAGCAGCTTCTCCCCTTTCTATGGCTACACCTTC
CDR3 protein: CASSFSPFYGYTF

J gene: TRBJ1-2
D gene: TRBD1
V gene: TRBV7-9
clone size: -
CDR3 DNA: TGTGCCAGCAGCCCGCAGGGACAGGGAGCGGGTGGCTACACCTTC
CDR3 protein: CASSPQGQGAGGYTF